The clone carrying this T cell receptor (beta chain) has a handful of counts. Its target is not known. Sampling consisted of one heparinised blood draw per donor, averaging approximately 120 mL. Germline trimming cut 7 bases from V and 1 base from J; bases unmatched to any gene: 9. The germline V gene encodes CDR1 SGHRS and CDR2 YFSETQ. CDR3 length equals 15 residues. The data are from a study of beta chain features in type 1 diabetes. Study-wide background: Cell yields, age and gender were similar between patients and healthy donors.

The isolated RNA, all of it, was reverse transcribed, so expressed TCRB transcripts were what got sequenced. A few million reads, on average, came from each naive, central memory and regulatory T cell sample. Only in-frame clones appear in the TCRdb table, and some are missing; sequencing was by immunoSEQ multiplex PCR. The table has about 130,000 clones, around a tenth seen once. The study's findings and limits: Naive, central memory and Treg TCRB repertoires appeared more alike in patients than in healthy donors.

The V gene is TRBV5-1, the J gene TRBJ2-5; 8 bases line up with TRBD2. Sequencing was done on a sample of central memory CD4+ T cells from blood. The origin of this receptor is a man aged 18 to 29 in good health. The CDR3 spells CASRAAGGPQETQYF. CDR3 coding DNA: TGCGCCAGCCGGGCCGCGGGGGGACCCCAAGAGACCCAGTACTTC.